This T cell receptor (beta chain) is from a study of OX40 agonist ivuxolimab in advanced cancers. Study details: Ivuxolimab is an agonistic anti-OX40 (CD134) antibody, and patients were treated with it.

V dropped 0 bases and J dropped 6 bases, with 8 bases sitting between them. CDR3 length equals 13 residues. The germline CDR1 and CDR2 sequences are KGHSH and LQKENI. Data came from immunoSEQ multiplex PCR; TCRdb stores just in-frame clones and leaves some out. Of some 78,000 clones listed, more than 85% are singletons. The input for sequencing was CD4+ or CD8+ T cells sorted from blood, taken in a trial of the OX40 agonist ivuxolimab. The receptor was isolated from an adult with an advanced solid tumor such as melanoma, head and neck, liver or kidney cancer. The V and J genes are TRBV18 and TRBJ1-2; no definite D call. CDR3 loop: CASSPPEGNGYTF. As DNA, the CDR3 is TGTGCCAGCTCACCACCCGAGGGAAATGGCTACACCTTC.